Following are 6 T cell receptor beta chains from one sample sequenced in a study of shared clonotypes between healthy human individuals. Method: immunoSEQ multiplex PCR; TCRdb's copy keeps in-frame clones and lacks some. The sample shows 550,000 to 800,000 clones, approximately 79% of them seen only once. The specimen was memory CD4+ T cells sorted from blood. The subset here: CD45RA-negative fraction. The receptor source for this set is a woman in her twenties or thirties in good health.

This rearrangement joins TRBV6-6 to TRBJ2-5; 7 positions agree with TRBD1. The J segment lost 5 bases and the V segment lost 6 bases, leaving 6 bases of the junction unmatched. The CDR3 has 13 amino acids. The germline V gene has CDR1 MNHNY and CDR2 SVGAGI (reference sequence). CDR3 sequence reads: CASRNRGLETQYF. CDR3 bases: TGTGCCAGCAGGAACAGGGGCCTGGAGACCCAGTACTTC.

The rearrangement joins TRBV19 to TRBJ2-7; D unresolved. The CDR3 spans 16 residues. Germline-derived CDR1 and CDR2 are LNHDA and SQIVND (reference sequence). The V end lost 0 bases, the J end lost 0 bases, and 12 bases lay between the germline ends. CDR3 nucleotides: TGTGCCAGTAGTATAGATTCCAGCGTGGGCTCCTACGAGCAGTACTTC. Amino acids: CASSIDSSVGSYEQYF.

J is TRBJ2-1 and V is TRBV6-1; 8 bases fit TRBD2. Germline CDR1 and CDR2: MNHNS and SASEGT. This CDR3 is 14 amino acids long. V gave up 6 bases and J gave up 3 bases; unmatched junction bases: 4. CDR3 coding DNA: TGTGCCAGCAGAGGCACTAGCGGCTACAATGAGCAGTTCTTC. The encoded protein is CASRGTSGYNEQFF.

The chain uses TRBV27 and TRBJ2-1; no firm D call. Between the trimmed V and J ends, which lost 7 bases and 10 bases, there was a span of 23 bases. Germline loops: CDR1 MNHEY, CDR2 SMNVEV (reference sequence). The CDR3 runs to 15 residues. CDR3 DNA: TGTGCCAGCAACCCAGGTCCCTCGTGGCTTCGGGAGCAGTTCTTC. Its protein product is CASNPGPSWLREQFF.

The V gene is TRBV7-9, the J gene TRBJ2-7; 10 bases align to TRBD1. Germline V lookup: CDR1 SEHNR, CDR2 FQNEAQ (reference sequence). The CDR3 length is 16 residues. V was clipped by 5 bases and J by 6 bases; unmatched bases: 13. The CDR3 region is CASSKDLGQGLVEQYF. The CDR3 nucleotides read TGTGCCAGCAGCAAAGACCTGGGACAGGGGCTCGTCGAGCAGTACTTC.

As regards this clone: This clone may be a read error of a much larger clone one base away. The identical CDR3 is also encoded by other nucleotide sequences in the sample. V is TRBV7-2 and J is TRBJ1-3; 8 nucleotides line up with TRBD1. The germline gives CDR1 SGHTA, CDR2 FQGNSA. The CDR3 spans 14 residues. Trimming at V came to 4 bases and at J to 4 bases, leaving 3 bases not matched to a gene. The CDR3 bases are TGTGCCAGCAGCTCGCAGGGGGCGGGAAACACCATATATTTT. It encodes CASSSQGAGNTIYF.